A single sample is the source of the 7 T cell receptor beta chains below, sequenced in a study of spatial heterogeneity in lung cancer (dated by TCRdb to 2018 to 2020). The sample's time point label is to be understood as: sample taken at primary tumor resection. Library method: 5' RACE. Sequencing used a NextSeq 500. TCRdb reprocessing: public reads trimmed at Q25 with fastp, clones called with MiXCR, in-frame beta chains kept. Identical CDR3 proteins give one entry, which carries the most common genes and DNA. Counted in this sample were roughly 16,000 distinct CDR3 sequences; roughly 7.1% of them appeared once. The ten largest clones represent around a fifth of the sample. The antigens for these receptors are not known. Here is what the overall study found, with its caveats: The tumor nonsynonymous mutation count correlated with the number of expanded intratumoral alpha and beta TCRs.

Here the sequenced sample was lung tumor tissue, taken at surgery. These receptors all come from a female donor with early-stage non-small cell lung cancer.

This clonotype has at least ten counts. Because this beta chain is a stray read in a library intended to capture alpha chains, its abundance should not be given much weight. The rearrangement joins TRBV15 to TRBJ2-3; TRBD1 aligns across 10 bases. V shed 8 bases and J 1 base; nucleotides not matched to a gene: 12. This CDR3 is built from 17 residues. The germline CDR1 and CDR2 sequences are LNHNV and YYDKDF (reference sequence). Here the CDR3 DNA reads TGTGCCACCGGGGCACGCGGACAGGGGGTCGGCACAGATACGCAGTATTTT. Protein product: CATGARGQGVGTDTQYF.

This clonotype was observed at least ten times. This beta chain is an unintended read in a library built for alpha chains; its size means little. The chain recombines TRBV6-2 or TRBV6-3 with TRBJ2-7; possible D gene TRBD2, 5 bases. V was clipped by 8 bases and J by 2 bases, with 13 bases between them. The CDR3 extends over 13 amino acids. In germline, CDR1 is MNHEY, CDR2 SVGEGT. The CDR3 region is CASGRTGTYEQYF. The CDR3 DNA is TGTGCCAGCGGCCGGACTGGGACCTACGAGCAGTACTTC.

This clonotype appeared many times. This beta chain came through as a stray read in a library set up for alpha chains, and its size says little. This chain links TRBV5-1 with TRBJ1-1; D not certain. The CDR3 consists of 13 residues. CDR1 and CDR2 (germline): SGHRS, YFSETQ. The ends were cut back, 2 bases at V and 0 bases at J, with 5 bases in the middle. CDR3 sequence (DNA): TGCGCCAGCAGCTTTACCATGAACACTGAAGCTTTCTTT. As protein: CASSFTMNTEAFF. Supplemented by reference TRBV5-1 and TRBJ1-1, the full variable domain reads KAGVTQTPRYLIKTRGQQVTLSCSPISGHRSVSWYQQTPGQGLQFLFEYFSETQRNKGNFPGRFSGRQFSNSRSEMNVSTLELGDSALYLCASSFTMNTEAFFGQGTRLTVV.

This clonotype was detected many times. Because this beta chain is a stray read in a library intended to capture alpha chains, its abundance should not be given much weight. The rearrangement uses TRBV27 and TRBJ1-2; 9 bases map to TRBD1. Germline CDR1 reads MNHEY; CDR2 reads SMNVEV (reference sequence). V shed 11 bases, J shed 4 bases, and the junction held 8 bases outside the gene matches. This CDR3 has 13 residues. The CDR3 protein is CAAADRGGYGYTF. The CDR3 coding sequence is TGTGCCGCCGCCGACAGGGGGGGCTATGGCTACACCTTC.

Comment on this clonotype: This beta chain represents an off-target read in a library built for alpha chains; its size is of limited meaning. This chain links TRBV4-3 with TRBJ2-3, with no clear D. V lost 5 bases and J lost 8, with 17 bases in between. Germline CDR1 is LGHNA and CDR2 is YSLEER. This CDR3 is built from 14 residues. CDR3 nucleotide sequence: TGCGCCAGCAGCTTAGCTTTACCCCTGCGTACGCAGTATTTT. Its translation is CASSLALPLRTQYF.

This clonotype was observed many times. This beta chain came through as a stray read in a library set up for alpha chains, and its size says little. The chain carries TRBV7-9 and TRBJ2-5; 12 positions agree with TRBD2. The germline gives CDR1 SEHNR, CDR2 FQNEAQ (reference sequence). The CDR3 spans 19 residues. V was clipped by 7 bases and J by 4 bases; unmatched bases: 19. CDR3 nucleotide sequence: TGTGCCAGCACTCCACGGAGCCTTACTAGCGGGGGGAGAGTAGAGACCCAGTACTTC. Translated, it gives CASTPRSLTSGGRVETQYF.

Ten or more counts support this clonotype. This beta chain is a stray sequence in a library constructed for alpha chains; its clone size is not meaningful. This chain links TRBV7-2 with TRBJ1-3; D is unclear. This CDR3 contains 14 residues. V lost 8 bases to trimming and J lost 4 bases, with 15 bases between them. Germline values: CDR1 SGHTA, CDR2 FQGNSA. CDR3 DNA: TGTGCCAGCTCACTTTGGGCTAGCGGAAACACCATATATTTT. Translating gives CASSLWASGNTIYF.